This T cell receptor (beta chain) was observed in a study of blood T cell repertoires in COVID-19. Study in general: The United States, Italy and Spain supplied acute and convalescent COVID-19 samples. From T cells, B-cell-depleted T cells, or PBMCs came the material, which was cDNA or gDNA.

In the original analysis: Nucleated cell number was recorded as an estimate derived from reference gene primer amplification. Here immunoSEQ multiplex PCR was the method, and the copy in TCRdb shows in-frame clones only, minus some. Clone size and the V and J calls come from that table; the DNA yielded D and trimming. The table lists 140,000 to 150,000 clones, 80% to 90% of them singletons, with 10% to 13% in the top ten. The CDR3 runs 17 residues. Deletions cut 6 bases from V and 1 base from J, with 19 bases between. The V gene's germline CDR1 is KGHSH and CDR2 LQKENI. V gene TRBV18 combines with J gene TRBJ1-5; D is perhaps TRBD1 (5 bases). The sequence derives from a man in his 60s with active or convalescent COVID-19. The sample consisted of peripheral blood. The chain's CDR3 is CASSKVGGGSSNQPQHF. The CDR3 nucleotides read TGTGCCAGCTCCAAAGTCGGGGGGGGATCGAGCAATCAGCCCCAGCATTTT.